This is a list of T cell receptor beta chains from one sample in a study of OX40 agonist ivuxolimab in advanced cancers. Generated by immunoSEQ multiplex PCR, the TCRdb table keeps only in-frame clones and is missing some. Of approximately 82,000 clones listed, about 94% were seen once; the top ten hold roughly 22%. The source material was CD4+ or CD8+ T cells sorted from blood, sampled in a trial of the OX40 agonist ivuxolimab. The receptors here all came from an adult with an advanced solid tumor such as melanoma, head and neck, liver or kidney cancer. CDR3s include the opening cysteine and the closing phenylalanine or tryptophan. The D gene is left open where the match is weak. Expanded clones are given a class, and other clones once, few, many or no size at all.

TRBJ1-1 | - | TRBV9 | - | CASSAPRGSMNTEAFF
TRBJ1-2 | - | TRBV9 | TRBD1 | CASSATGVADYGYTF
TRBJ2-2 | - | TRBV27 | - | CAGSTFGGELFF
TRBJ2-7 | - | TRBV19 | TRBD1 | CASSTGTGGYEQYF
TRBJ2-7 | - | TRBV5-1 | TRBD1 | CASSYRTGGAYEQYF
TRBJ2-1 | - | TRBV7-9 | TRBD2 | CASSPLAGSSYNEQFF
TRBJ2-3 | - | TRBV27 | TRBD2 | CASSGGLAGGDTQYF
TRBJ2-7 | - | TRBV5-1 | TRBD2 | CASSLVPSGRPYEQYF
TRBJ1-5 | - | TRBV4-1 | - | CASSQVPPGLQPQHF
TRBJ2-2 | - | TRBV27 | - | CASSAQPVNTGELFF
TRBJ2-5 | - | TRBV4-1 | - | CASSQIHEETQYF
TRBJ1-2 | - | TRBV5-1 | - | CASSSPRAEGSGYTF
TRBJ1-2 | - | TRBV27 | - | CASSLSGTSKGEGLYGYTF
TRBJ2-7 | - | TRBV2 | TRBD2 | CASRAGTSPSYEQYF
TRBJ2-2 | once | TRBV11-3 | - | CASSYSPGELFF
TRBJ2-1 | once | TRBV7-9 | TRBD1 | CASSLGGQGAHEQFF
TRBJ2-2 | - | TRBV6-5 | - | CASGGTANTGELFF
TRBJ2-7 | - | TRBV7-2 | - | CASSLGLGGPYEQYF
TRBJ1-5 | - | TRBV5-6 | - | CASSLYRDNQPQHF
TRBJ2-1 | - | TRBV11-2 | TRBD2 | CASSRGRGMGGEQFF
TRBJ2-1 | - | TRBV29-1 | TRBD2 | CSVRGGLAGNGNEQFF
TRBJ2-7 | - | TRBV30 | TRBD2 | CAWREHGTSGRTTYEQYF
TRBJ1-1 | - | TRBV6-5 | - | CASSYPMAEAFF
TRBJ2-1 | - | TRBV27 | TRBD2 | CASSLSSGNYNEQFF
TRBJ2-2 | - | TRBV19 | - | CASKGETVNGELFF
TRBJ1-3 | once | TRBV6-6 | - | CASSWTASGGNTIYF
TRBJ1-2 | - | TRBV9 | TRBD1 | CASSGQGLGGYTF
TRBJ2-6 | once | TRBV28 | - | CASSLFSGAPTGANVLTF
TRBJ2-1 | - | TRBV10-2 | TRBD2 | CASTGGAYNEQFF